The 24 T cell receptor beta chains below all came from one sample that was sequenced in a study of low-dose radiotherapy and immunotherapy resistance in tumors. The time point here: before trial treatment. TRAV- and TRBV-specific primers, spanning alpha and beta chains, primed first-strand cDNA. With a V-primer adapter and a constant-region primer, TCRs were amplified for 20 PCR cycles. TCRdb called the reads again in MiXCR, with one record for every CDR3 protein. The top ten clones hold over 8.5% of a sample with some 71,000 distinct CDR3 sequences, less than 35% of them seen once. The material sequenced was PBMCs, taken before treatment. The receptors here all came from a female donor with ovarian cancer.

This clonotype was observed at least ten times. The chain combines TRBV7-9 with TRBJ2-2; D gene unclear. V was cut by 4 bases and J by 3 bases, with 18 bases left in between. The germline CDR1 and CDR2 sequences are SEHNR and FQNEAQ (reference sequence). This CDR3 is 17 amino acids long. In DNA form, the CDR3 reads TGTGCCAGCAGCTACCCCACCGGTTGGACGGACACCGGGGAGCTGTTTTTT. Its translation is CASSYPTGWTDTGELFF.

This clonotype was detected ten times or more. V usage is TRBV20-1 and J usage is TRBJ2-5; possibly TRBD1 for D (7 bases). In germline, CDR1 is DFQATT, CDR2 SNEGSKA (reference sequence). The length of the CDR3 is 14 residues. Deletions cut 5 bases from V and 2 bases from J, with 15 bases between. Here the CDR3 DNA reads TGCAGTGCTGAACCGACAGGGACTCAAGAGACCCAGTACTTC. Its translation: CSAEPTGTQETQYF.

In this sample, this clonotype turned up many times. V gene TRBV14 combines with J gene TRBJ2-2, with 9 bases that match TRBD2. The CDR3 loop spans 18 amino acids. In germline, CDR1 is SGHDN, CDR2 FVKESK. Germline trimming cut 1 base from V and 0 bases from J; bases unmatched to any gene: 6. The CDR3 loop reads CASSQASGGLSNTGELFF. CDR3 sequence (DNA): TGTGCCAGCAGCCAAGCGAGCGGGGGGTTGTCGAACACCGGGGAGCTGTTTTTT. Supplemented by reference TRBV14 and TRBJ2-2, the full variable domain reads EAGVTQFPSHSVIEKGQTVTLRCDPISGHDNLYWYRRVMGKEIKFLLHFVKESKQDESGMPNNRFLAERTGGTYSTLKVQPAELEDSGVYFCASSQASGGLSNTGELFFGEGSRLTVL.

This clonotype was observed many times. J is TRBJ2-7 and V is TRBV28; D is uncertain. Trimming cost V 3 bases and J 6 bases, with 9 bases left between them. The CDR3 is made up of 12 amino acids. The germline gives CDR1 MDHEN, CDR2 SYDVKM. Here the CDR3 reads CASSFSLGEQYF. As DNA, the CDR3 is TGTGCCAGCAGTTTCTCCCTAGGCGAGCAGTACTTC. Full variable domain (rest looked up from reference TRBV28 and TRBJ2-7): DVKVTQSSRYLVKRTGEKVFLECVQDMDHENMFWYRQDPGLGLRLIYFSYDVKMKEKGDIPEGYSVSREKKERFSLILESASTNQTSMYLCASSFSLGEQYFGPGTRLTVT.

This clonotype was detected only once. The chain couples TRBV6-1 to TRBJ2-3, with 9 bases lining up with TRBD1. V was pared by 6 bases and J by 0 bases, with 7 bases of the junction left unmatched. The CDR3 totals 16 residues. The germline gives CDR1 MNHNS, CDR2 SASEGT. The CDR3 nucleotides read TGTGCCAGCAGCGAGATTGGGACAGGGAGCACAGATACGCAGTATTTT. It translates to CASSEIGTGSTDTQYF.

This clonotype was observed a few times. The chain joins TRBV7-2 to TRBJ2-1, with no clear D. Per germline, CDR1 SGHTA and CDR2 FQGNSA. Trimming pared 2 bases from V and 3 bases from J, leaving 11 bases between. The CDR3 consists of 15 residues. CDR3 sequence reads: CASSLFPRGYNEQFF. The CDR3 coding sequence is TGTGCCAGCAGCTTATTCCCTAGAGGCTACAATGAGCAGTTCTTC.

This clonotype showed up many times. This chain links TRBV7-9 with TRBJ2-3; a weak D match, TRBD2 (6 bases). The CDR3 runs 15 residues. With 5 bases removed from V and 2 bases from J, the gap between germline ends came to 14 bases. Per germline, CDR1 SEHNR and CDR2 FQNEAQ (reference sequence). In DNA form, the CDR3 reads TGTGCCAGCAGCCCTAGACTAGAGACCACAGATACGCAGTATTTT. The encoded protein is CASSPRLETTDTQYF.

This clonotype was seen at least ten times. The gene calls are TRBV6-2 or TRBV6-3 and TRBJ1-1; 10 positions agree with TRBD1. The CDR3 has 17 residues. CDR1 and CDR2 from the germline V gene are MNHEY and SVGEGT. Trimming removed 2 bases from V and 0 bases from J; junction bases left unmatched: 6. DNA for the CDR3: TGTGCCAGCAGTTACACGACAGGGGGCGGAATGAACACTGAAGCTTTCTTT. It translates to CASSYTTGGGMNTEAFF.

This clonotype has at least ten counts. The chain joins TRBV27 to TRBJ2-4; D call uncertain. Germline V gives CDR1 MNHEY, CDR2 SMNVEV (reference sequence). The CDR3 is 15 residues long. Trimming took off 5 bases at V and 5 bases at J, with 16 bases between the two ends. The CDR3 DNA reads TGTGCCAGCAGTCTCGCAGACCCCTTCCAAAACATTCAGTACTTC. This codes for CASSLADPFQNIQYF.

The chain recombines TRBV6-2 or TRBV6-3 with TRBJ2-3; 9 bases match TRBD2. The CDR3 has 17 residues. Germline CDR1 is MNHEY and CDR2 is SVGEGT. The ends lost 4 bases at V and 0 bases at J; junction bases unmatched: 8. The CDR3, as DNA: TGTGCCAGCAGTTTCGGACTAGCGATTTCTAGCACAGATACGCAGTATTTT. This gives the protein CASSFGLAISSTDTQYF.

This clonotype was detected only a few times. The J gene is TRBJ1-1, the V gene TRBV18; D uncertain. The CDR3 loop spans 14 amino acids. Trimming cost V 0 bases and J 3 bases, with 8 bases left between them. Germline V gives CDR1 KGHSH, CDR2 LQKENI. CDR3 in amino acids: CASSPPGQDTEAFF. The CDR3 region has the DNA TGTGCCAGCTCACCACCGGGTCAGGACACTGAAGCTTTCTTT.

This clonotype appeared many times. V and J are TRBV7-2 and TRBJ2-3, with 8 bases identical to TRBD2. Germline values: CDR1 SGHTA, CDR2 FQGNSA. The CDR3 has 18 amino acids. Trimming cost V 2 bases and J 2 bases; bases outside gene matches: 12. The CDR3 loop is CASSLIGWREVTTDTQYF. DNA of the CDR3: TGTGCCAGCAGCTTAATTGGATGGCGGGAGGTAACCACAGATACGCAGTATTTT.

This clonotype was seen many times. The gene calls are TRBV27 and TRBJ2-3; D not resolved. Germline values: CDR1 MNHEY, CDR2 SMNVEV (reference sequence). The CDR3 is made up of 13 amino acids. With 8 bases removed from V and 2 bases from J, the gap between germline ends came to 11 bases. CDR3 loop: CASCPPLTDTQYF. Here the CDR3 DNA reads TGTGCCAGCTGCCCGCCCCTCACAGATACGCAGTATTTT.

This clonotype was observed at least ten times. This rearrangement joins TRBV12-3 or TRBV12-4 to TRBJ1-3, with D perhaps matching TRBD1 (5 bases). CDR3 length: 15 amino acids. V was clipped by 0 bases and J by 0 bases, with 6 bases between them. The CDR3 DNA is TGTGCCAGCAGTTTAGCAGGGACCTCTGGAAACACCATATATTTT. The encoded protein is CASSLAGTSGNTIYF.

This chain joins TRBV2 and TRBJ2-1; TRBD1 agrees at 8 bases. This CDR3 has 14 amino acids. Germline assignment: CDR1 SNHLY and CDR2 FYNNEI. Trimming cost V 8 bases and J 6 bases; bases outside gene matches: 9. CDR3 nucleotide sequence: TGTGCCAGCTGGGGACAGGCGGTTGGCAATGAGCAGTTCTTC. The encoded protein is CASWGQAVGNEQFF. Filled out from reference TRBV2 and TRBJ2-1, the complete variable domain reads EPEVTQTPSHQVTQMGQEVILRCVPISNHLYFYWYRQILGQKVEFLVSFYNNEISEKSEIFDDQFSVERPDGSNFTLKIRSTKLEDSAMYFCASWGQAVGNEQFFGPGTRLTVL.

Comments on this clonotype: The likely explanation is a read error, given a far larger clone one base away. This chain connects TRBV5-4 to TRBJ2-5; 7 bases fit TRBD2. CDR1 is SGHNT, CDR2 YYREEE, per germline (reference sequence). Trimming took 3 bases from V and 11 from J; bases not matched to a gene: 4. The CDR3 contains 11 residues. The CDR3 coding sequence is TGTGCCAGCAGCTCCGGGACTACGCAGTACTTC. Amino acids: CASSSGTTQYF. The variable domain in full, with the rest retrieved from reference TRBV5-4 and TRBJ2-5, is ETGVTQSPTHLIKTRGQQVTLRCSSQSGHNTVSWYQQALGQGPQFIFQYYREEENGRGNFPPRFSGLQFPNYSSELNVNALELDDSALYLCASSSGTTQYFGPGTRLLVL.

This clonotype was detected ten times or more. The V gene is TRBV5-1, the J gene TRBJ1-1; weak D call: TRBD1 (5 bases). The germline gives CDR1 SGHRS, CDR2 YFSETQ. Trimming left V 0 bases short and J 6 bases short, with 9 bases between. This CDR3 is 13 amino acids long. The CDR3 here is CASSLVPGAEAFF. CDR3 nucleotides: TGCGCCAGCAGCTTGGTTCCGGGGGCTGAAGCTTTCTTT. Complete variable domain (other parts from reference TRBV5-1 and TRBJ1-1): KAGVTQTPRYLIKTRGQQVTLSCSPISGHRSVSWYQQTPGQGLQFLFEYFSETQRNKGNFPGRFSGRQFSNSRSEMNVSTLELGDSALYLCASSLVPGAEAFFGQGTRLTVV.

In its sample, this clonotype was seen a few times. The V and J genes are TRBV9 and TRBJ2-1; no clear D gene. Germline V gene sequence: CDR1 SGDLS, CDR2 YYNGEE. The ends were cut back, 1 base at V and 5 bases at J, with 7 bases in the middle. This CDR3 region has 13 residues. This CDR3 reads CASSVSINNEQFF. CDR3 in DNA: TGTGCCAGCAGCGTAAGTATAAACAATGAGCAGTTCTTC.

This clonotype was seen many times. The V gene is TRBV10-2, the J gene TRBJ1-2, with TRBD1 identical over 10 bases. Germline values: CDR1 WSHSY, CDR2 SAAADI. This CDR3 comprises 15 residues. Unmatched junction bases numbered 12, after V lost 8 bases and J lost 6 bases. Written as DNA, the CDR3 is TGCGCCAGCCAGATAAGACAGGGGGCGGTGGATGGCTACACCTTC. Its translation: CASQIRQGAVDGYTF.

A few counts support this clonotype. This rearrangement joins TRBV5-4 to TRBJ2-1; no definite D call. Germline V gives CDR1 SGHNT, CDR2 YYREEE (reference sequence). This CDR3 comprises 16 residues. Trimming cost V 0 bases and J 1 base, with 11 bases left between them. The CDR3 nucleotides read TGTGCCAGCAGCTTGGAACTGAGGTTATCCTACAATGAGCAGTTCTTC. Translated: CASSLELRLSYNEQFF.

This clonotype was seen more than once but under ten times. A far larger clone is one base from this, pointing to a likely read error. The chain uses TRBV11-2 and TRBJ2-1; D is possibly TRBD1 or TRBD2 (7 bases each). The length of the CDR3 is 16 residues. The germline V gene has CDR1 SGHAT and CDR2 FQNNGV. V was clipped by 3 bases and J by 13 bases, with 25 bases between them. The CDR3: CASSFLPQGGLETQFF. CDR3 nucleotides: TGTGCCAGCAGCTTCTTGCCCCAGGGGGGGCTTGAGACCCAGTTCTTC. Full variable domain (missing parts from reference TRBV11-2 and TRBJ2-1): EAGVAQSPRYKIIEKRQSVAFWCNPISGHATLYWYQQILGQGPKLLIQFQNNGVVDDSQLPKDRFSAERLKGVDSTLKIQPAKLEDSAVYLCASSFLPQGGLETQFFGPGTRLTVL.

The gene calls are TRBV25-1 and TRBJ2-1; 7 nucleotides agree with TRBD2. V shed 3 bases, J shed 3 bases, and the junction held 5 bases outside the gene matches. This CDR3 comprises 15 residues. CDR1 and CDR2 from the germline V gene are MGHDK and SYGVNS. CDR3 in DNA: TGTGCCAGCAGTGATGCCCGGGGGGTCTACAATGAGCAGTTCTTC. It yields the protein CASSDARGVYNEQFF.

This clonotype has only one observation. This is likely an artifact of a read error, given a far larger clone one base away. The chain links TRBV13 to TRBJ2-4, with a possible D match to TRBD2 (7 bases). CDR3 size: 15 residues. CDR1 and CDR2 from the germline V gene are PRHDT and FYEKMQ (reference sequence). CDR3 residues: CASSHGGLAKDIQYF. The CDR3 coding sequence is TGTGCCAGCAGCCACGGGGGGCTTGCCAAAGACATTCAGTACTTC.

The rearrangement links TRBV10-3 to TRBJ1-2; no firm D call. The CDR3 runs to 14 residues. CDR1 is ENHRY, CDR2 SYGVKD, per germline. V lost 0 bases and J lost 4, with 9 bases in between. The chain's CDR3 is CAISESGGIYGYTF. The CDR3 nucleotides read TGTGCCATCAGTGAGTCCGGAGGGATCTATGGCTACACCTTC.